This T cell receptor (beta chain) derives from a study of T cell repertoires in cytomegalovirus infection. Whole-study findings and limits: CMV-specific HLA-C-restricted TCR beta clonotypes dominated the ex vivo response. CMV carriers with the relevant HLA were identified by cumulative public TCR beta family frequency.

The CDR3 runs to 11 residues. The V gene's germline CDR1 is SEHNR and CDR2 FQNEAQ (reference sequence). The V end lost 5 bases, the J end lost 7 bases, and 8 bases lay between the germline ends. This clonotype was found a few times. Its specificity is unknown. A single record per CDR3 protein comes from TCRdb applying MiXCR to the reads. The top ten hold 20% to 30% of the sample, which has under 600,000 distinct CDR3 sequences, approximately 16% seen once. The sequenced sample was CD8+ T cells from PBMCs. This chain connects TRBV7-9 to TRBJ1-1; no clear D. The clonotype originates from a human donor in good health (CMV status not recorded). Some clones in this sample may be carry-over from other donors' samples. CDR3 DNA sequence: TGTGCCAGCAGCCGACACCTTGAAGCTTTCTTT. Its protein is CASSRHLEAFF.